This T cell receptor beta chain derives from a study of cytomegalovirus exposure and HLA in healthy donors. Note on this clone: What it recognizes is unknown.

Study-level points and caveats: Most CMV-associated TCR beta chains appeared HLA-restricted in a later analysis. Segments of the TCR beta V type were, in most cases, productive about 87% or about 30% of the time in an earlier analysis. When analyzed later, the rates of TCR association showed variation by HLA locus, with DRB1 the most and HLA-C the fewest. Another analysis was done later, and it associated around 16,000 TCR beta sequences with HLA alleles at 0.05 false discovery rate.

With 0 bases clipped from V and 1 base from J, the junction kept 13 bases outside the gene matches. This CDR3 spans 19 amino acids. Germline CDR1 reads SGHNT; CDR2 reads YENEEA. With 60 Vbeta and 13 Jbeta primers, the PCR was carried out. Only in-frame clones appear in the TCRdb table, and some are missing; sequencing was by immunoSEQ multiplex PCR. The sample gives about 170,000 clones, roughly three quarters of which show up once; about 3.4% is in the top ten. Sequencing was performed on PBMCs. J is TRBJ1-1 and V is TRBV11-3; 8 nucleotides agree with TRBD1. The source of this sequence is a woman aged 45-65 years in good health and CMV-seropositive. The CDR3 loop reads CASSLDRRDRRGANTEAFF. CDR3 DNA: TGTGCCAGCAGCTTAGATCGCCGGGACAGGAGGGGTGCGAACACTGAAGCTTTCTTT.